This T cell receptor (beta chain) was retrieved from a study of metastatic and nonmetastatic thyroid tumors. The germline CDR1 and CDR2 sequences are MNHNS and SASEGT. V lost 6 bases to trimming and J lost 4 bases, with 16 bases between them. The CDR3 runs 15 residues. In the authors' methods: Clinicopathological groups differed in CDR3, with these differences serving to build a distant-metastasis classifier for papillary thyroid cancer. TCRdb reprocessed the PCR reads using MiXCR. TCRdb, not the original authors, processed these V and J calls. The sample holds 32,000 or so clones; around 20% are singletons and the top ten take more than 6.5%. This clone was picked up many times. Its target is not known. None of the patients had undergone any treatment ahead of thyroid surgery. General study results and limits: In blood and tumor, TCR beta diversity was reportedly significantly higher in malignant thyroid tumors than in benign nodules.

The gene calls are TRBV6-1 and TRBJ2-1, with D perhaps given as TRBD1 or TRBD2 (5 bases each). The sequenced sample consisted of blood. The sequence came from a female donor with papillary thyroid cancer or a benign thyroid nodule (not recorded which). Some clones in this sample may be carry-over from other donors' samples. In DNA form, the CDR3 reads TGTGCCAGCAGGGGGGTAACAGCCGAATACAATGAGCAGTTCTTC. Protein product: CASRGVTAEYNEQFF.